This is a list of T cell receptor beta chains from one sample in a study of blood T cell repertoires in COVID-19. TCRdb's table, derived via immunoSEQ multiplex PCR, lists solely in-frame clones and lacks some. The data contain about 220,000 clones, around 84% of them singletons. Sequences were obtained from peripheral blood. These TCRs come from a man aged 45-60 years with active or convalescent COVID-19. Each CDR3 is given with its conserved first and last residue. D genes are given only for firm matches. Clone sizes are given selectively: once, few, many, or a class where the clone is expanded.

TRBV5-1,.,TRBJ1-4,.,CASSLGSGGANWNEKLFF,TGCGCCAGCAGCTTGGGTTCCGGGGGGGCGAATTGGAATGAAAAACTGTTTTTT
TRBV14,few,TRBJ1-1,TRBD1,CASSLWTGKAFF,TGTGCCAGCAGCCTATGGACAGGGAAAGCTTTCTTT
TRBV14,.,TRBJ2-7,.,CASSQGSGIDGRFTYEQYF,TGTGCCAGCAGCCAAGGATCTGGGATCGACGGGAGATTCACCTACGAGCAGTACTTC
TRBV27,.,TRBJ2-1,TRBD2,CASSFAGRTPQQFF,TGTGCCAGCAGTTTCGCCGGGAGGACCCCTCAGCAGTTCTTC
TRBV28,once,TRBJ1-1,.,CASSLIGGWNTEAFF,TGTGCCAGCAGTTTAATTGGGGGCTGGAACACTGAAGCTTTCTTT
TRBV7-8,few,TRBJ1-4,.,CASSLSPDDFEKLFF,TGTGCCAGCAGCTTAAGCCCGGATGACTTCGAAAAACTGTTTTTT
TRBV27,.,TRBJ2-6,.,CASPSSGANVLTF,TGTGCCAGCCCGTCCTCTGGGGCCAACGTCCTGACTTTC
TRBV28,.,TRBJ2-1,TRBD2,CASSLTASGRTSYNEQFF,TGTGCCAGCAGTTTAACCGCTAGCGGGAGGACCTCCTACAATGAGCAGTTCTTC
TRBV4-3,.,TRBJ2-3,.,CASSQDAAGYTDTQYF,TGCGCCAGCAGCCAAGATGCGGCGGGGTACACAGATACGCAGTATTTT
TRBV7-3,.,TRBJ2-3,.,CASSPREGGTQYF,TGTGCCAGCAGCCCCCGGGAAGGCGGTACGCAGTATTTT
TRBV14,.,TRBJ1-3,.,CASSQDAGFGGNTIYF,TGTGCCAGCAGCCAAGATGCGGGATTCGGTGGAAACACCATATATTTT
TRBV27,few,TRBJ2-1,.,CASSSLTGVSYNEQFF,TGTGCCAGCAGTTCCCTCACGGGAGTATCCTACAATGAGCAGTTCTTC
TRBV28,.,TRBJ2-5,TRBD2,CASSLSLAGDVETQYF,TGTGCCAGCAGCCTATCCCTAGCGGGGGATGTTGAGACCCAGTACTTC
TRBV28,.,TRBJ2-5,.,CASSFYRAGIKETQYF,TGTGCCAGCAGTTTTTACCGGGCGGGTATAAAAGAGACCCAGTACTTC
TRBV19,.,TRBJ2-1,TRBD2,CASSIENPGLAFYNEQFF,TGTGCCAGTAGTATAGAGAACCCAGGACTAGCTTTCTACAATGAGCAGTTCTTC
TRBV9,once,TRBJ2-1,.,CASSDPSAGTSYNEQFF,TGTGCCAGCAGCGACCCTTCCGCGGGTACTTCCTACAATGAGCAGTTCTTC
TRBV5-1,.,TRBJ1-1,.,CASSLGLGQMNTEAFF,TGCGCCAGCAGCTTGGGCTTAGGACAGATGAACACTGAAGCTTTCTTT
TRBV7-3,.,TRBJ1-1,TRBD1,CASSRDRDAEAFF,TGTGCCAGCAGCCGAGACAGGGACGCTGAAGCTTTCTTT
TRBV19,.,TRBJ1-5,.,CASSESIQPQHF,TGTGCCAGTAGTGAGTCGATTCAGCCCCAGCATTTT
TRBV7-2,once,TRBJ1-4,.,CASSLGGQRNEKLFF,TGTGCCAGCAGCTTAGGCGGACAGAGGAATGAAAAACTGTTTTTT
TRBV29-1,.,TRBJ1-1,.,CSGTPPGDEAFF,TGCAGCGGTACCCCCCCGGGGGATGAAGCTTTCTTT
TRBV5-1,.,TRBJ2-5,.,CASSLAPEETQYF,TGCGCCAGCAGCTTGGCCCCAGAAGAGACCCAGTACTTC
TRBV2,once,TRBJ2-7,.,CASTPTVTSYEQYF,TGTGCCAGCACCCCGACAGTTACTTCCTACGAGCAGTACTTC
TRBV28,.,TRBJ2-1,TRBD2,CASSGLVAGGPGNHEQFF,TGTGCCAGCAGTGGCCTGGTGGCGGGAGGGCCGGGTAATCATGAGCAGTTCTTC
TRBV4-2,.,TRBJ2-1,.,CASSQDRGLREQFF,TGTGCCAGCAGCCAAGATCGCGGGCTTCGGGAGCAGTTCTTC
TRBV5-1,.,TRBJ2-1,.,CASSFDTYSYNEQFF,TGCGCCAGCAGCTTTGATACCTACTCCTACAATGAGCAGTTCTTC
TRBV7-3,.,TRBJ2-7,TRBD2,CASSLVAGGYEQYF,TGTGCCAGCAGCTTAGTAGCGGGAGGCTACGAGCAGTACTTC
TRBV6-2/TRBV6-3,.,TRBJ2-3,.,CASSYFGTDTQYF,TGTGCCAGCAGTTATTTCGGCACAGATACGCAGTATTTT
TRBV25-1,.,TRBJ1-2,.,CASSDGRYGYTF,TGTGCCAGCAGTGACGGGAGGTATGGCTACACCTTC
TRBV28,.,TRBJ1-5,TRBD1,CASSKGGRGSNQPQHF,TGTGCCAGCAGTAAAGGCGGCAGGGGGAGCAATCAGCCCCAGCATTTT
TRBV2,.,TRBJ1-1,TRBD1,CASSPIGQGVTEAFF,TGTGCCAGCAGCCCCATCGGACAGGGGGTAACTGAAGCTTTCTTT
TRBV5-8,.,TRBJ2-1,TRBD2,CASSLRLAGGYNEQFF,TGTGCCAGCAGCTTGCGGCTAGCGGGGGGATACAATGAGCAGTTCTTC
TRBV7-9,.,TRBJ2-1,TRBD2,CASSLPTSGRKDEQFF,TGTGCCAGCAGCTTGCCGACTAGCGGGAGGAAGGATGAGCAGTTCTTC
TRBV6-2/TRBV6-3,few,TRBJ1-5,.,CASSYAGVGQPQHF,TGTGCCAGCAGTTATGCGGGGGTGGGACAGCCCCAGCATTTT
TRBV18,.,TRBJ2-3,TRBD2,CASSPVAGGLMDTQYF,TGTGCCAGCTCACCGGTAGCGGGAGGGCTTATGGATACGCAGTATTTT
TRBV5-1,.,TRBJ2-2,TRBD2,CASSPPPYSGSTRTGELFF,TGCGCCAGCAGCCCCCCCCCATATAGCGGGAGTACCCGCACCGGGGAGCTGTTTTTT
TRBV20-1,.,TRBJ1-3,.,CSASGGPRNTIYF,TGCAGTGCTAGTGGAGGGCCAAGAAACACCATATATTTT
TRBV12-3/TRBV12-4,.,TRBJ2-3,.,CASSSSTDTQYF,TGTGCCAGCAGTTCTAGCACAGATACGCAGTATTTT